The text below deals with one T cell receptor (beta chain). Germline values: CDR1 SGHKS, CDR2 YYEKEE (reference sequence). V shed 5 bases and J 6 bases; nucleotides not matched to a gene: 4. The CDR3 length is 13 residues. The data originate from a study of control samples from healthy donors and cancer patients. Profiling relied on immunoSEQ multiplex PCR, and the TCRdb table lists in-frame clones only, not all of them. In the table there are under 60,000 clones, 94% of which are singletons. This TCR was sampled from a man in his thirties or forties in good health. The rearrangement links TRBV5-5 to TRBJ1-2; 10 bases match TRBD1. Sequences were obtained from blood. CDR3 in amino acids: CASRRGTGDGYTF. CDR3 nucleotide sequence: TGTGCCAGCAGACGCGGGACAGGGGATGGCTACACCTTC.